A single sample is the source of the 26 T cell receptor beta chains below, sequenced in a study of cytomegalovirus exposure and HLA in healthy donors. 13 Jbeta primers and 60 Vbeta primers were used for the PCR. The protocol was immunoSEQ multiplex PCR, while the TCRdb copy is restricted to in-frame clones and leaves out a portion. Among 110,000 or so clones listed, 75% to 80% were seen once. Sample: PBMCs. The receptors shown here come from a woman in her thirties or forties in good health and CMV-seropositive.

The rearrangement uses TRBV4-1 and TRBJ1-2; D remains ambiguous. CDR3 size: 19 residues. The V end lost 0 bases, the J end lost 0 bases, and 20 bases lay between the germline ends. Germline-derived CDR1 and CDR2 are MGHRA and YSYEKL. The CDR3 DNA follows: TGCGCCAGCAGCCAAGATTCGGGGAGTGCGGAGCTGGCTAACTATGGCTACACCTTC. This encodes CASSQDSGSAELANYGYTF.

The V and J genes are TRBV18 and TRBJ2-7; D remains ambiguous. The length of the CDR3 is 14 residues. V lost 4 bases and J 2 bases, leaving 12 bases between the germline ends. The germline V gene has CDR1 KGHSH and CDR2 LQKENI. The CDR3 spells CASSLTELTYEQYF. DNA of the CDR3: TGTGCCAGCTCACTCACAGAGCTCACCTACGAGCAGTACTTC.

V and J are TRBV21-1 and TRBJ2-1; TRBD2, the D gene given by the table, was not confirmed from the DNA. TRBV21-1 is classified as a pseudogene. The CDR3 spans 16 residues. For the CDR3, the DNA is TGTGCCAGCCGTCCTAGCGGGGCCCGCTCCTACAATGAGCAGTTCTTC. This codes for CASRPSGARSYNEQFF.

DNA for the CDR3: TGCGCCAGCAGCGGACAGGGGATCCATGGCTACACCTTC. Protein: CASSGQGIHGYTF. J is TRBJ1-2 and V is TRBV5-1, with 9 positions matching TRBD1. The CDR3 is made up of 13 amino acids. Unmatched junction bases numbered 4, after V lost 4 bases and J lost 6 bases. Germline lookup yields CDR1 SGHRS and CDR2 YFSETQ.

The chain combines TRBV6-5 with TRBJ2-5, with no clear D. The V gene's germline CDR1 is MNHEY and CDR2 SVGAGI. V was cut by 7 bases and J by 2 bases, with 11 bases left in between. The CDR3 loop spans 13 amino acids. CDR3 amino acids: CASTRAGQETQYF. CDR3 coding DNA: TGTGCCAGCACCCGCGCCGGTCAAGAGACCCAGTACTTC.

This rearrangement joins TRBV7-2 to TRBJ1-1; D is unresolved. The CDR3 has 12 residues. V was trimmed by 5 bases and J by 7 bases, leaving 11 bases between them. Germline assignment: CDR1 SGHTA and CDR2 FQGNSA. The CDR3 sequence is CASSPRVLEAFF. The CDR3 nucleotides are TGTGCCAGCAGCCCCCGGGTCCTTGAAGCTTTCTTT.

CDR3 DNA sequence: TGTGCCAGCAGCTTGCGGGGGGGCTCCTACGAGCAGTACTTC. This encodes CASSLRGGSYEQYF. V usage is TRBV5-4 and J usage is TRBJ2-7; 8 nucleotides agree with TRBD2. The CDR3 is 14 amino acids. J was trimmed by 0 bases and V by 1 base; bases with no gene match: 0. Germline CDR1 is SGHNT and CDR2 is YYREEE (reference sequence). Using reference TRBV5-4 and TRBJ2-7 for the parts outside the CDR3, the full variable domain is ETGVTQSPTHLIKTRGQQVTLRCSSQSGHNTVSWYQQALGQGPQFIFQYYREEENGRGNFPPRFSGLQFPNYSSELNVNALELDDSALYLCASSLRGGSYEQYFGPGTRLTVT.

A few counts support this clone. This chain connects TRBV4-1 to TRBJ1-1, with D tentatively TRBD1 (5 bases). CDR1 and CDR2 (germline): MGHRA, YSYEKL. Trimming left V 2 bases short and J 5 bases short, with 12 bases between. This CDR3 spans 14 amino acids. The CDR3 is CASSQPVQGTEAFF. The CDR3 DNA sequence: TGCGCCAGCAGCCAACCAGTCCAGGGTACTGAAGCTTTCTTT.

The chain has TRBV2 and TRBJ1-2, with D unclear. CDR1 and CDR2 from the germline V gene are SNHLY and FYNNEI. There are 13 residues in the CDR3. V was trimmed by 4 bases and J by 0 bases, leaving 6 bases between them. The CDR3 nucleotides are TGTGCCAGCAGTGCGGGGACTAACTATGGCTACACCTTC. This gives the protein CASSAGTNYGYTF.

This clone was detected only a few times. The CDR3 sequence is CASSLRGGHHGYTF. The CDR3 bases are TGTGCCAGCAGCTTACGGGGGGGACACCATGGCTACACCTTC. The V and J genes are TRBV7-9 and TRBJ1-2; possibly TRBD1 for D (6 bases). Per the germline V gene, CDR1 is SEHNR and CDR2 is FQNEAQ (reference sequence). The CDR3 is 14 residues long. V lost 2 bases and J lost 6, with 13 bases in between. The full variable domain, rest sourced from reference TRBV7-9 and TRBJ1-2, is DTGVSQNPRHKITKRGQNVTFRCDPISEHNRLYWYRQTLGQGPEFLTYFQNEAQLEKSRLLSDRFSAERPKGSFSTLEIQRTEQGDSAMYLCASSLRGGHHGYTFGSGTRLTVV.

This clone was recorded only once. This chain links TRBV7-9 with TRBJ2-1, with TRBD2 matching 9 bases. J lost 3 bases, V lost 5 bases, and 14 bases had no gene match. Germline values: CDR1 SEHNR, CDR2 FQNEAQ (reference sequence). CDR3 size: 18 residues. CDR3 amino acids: CASSPRFGGGVHYNEQFF. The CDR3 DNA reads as TGTGCCAGCAGCCCCCGGTTTGGCGGGGGGGTACACTACAATGAGCAGTTCTTC. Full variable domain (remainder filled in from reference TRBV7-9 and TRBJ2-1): DTGVSQNPRHKITKRGQNVTFRCDPISEHNRLYWYRQTLGQGPEFLTYFQNEAQLEKSRLLSDRFSAERPKGSFSTLEIQRTEQGDSAMYLCASSPRFGGGVHYNEQFFGPGTRLTVL.

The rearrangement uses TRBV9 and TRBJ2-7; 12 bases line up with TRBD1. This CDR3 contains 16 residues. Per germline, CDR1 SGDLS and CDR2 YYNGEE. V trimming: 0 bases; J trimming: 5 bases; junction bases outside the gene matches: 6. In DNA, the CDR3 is TGTGCCAGCAGCGTAGGGGTGGGACAGGGGGCGCACGAGCAGTACTTC. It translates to CASSVGVGQGAHEQYF. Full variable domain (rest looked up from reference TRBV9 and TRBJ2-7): DSGVTQTPKHLITATGQRVTLRCSPRSGDLSVYWYQQSLDQGLQFLIQYYNGEERAKGNILERFSAQQFPDLHSELNLSSLELGDSALYFCASSVGVGQGAHEQYFGPGTRLTVT.

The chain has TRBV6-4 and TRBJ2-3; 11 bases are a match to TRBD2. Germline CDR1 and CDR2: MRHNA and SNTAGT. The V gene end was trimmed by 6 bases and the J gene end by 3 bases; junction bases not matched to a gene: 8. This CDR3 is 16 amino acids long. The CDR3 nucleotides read TGTGCCAGCAGCTCGCTAGCGGGGGGCGCTACAGATACGCAGTATTTT. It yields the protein CASSSLAGGATDTQYF.

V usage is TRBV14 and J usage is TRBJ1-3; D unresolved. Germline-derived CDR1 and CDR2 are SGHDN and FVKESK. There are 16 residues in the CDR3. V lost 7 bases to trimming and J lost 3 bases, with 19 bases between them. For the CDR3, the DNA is TGTGCCAGCATGAGAGGGCAGGCCTTGCGTGGAAACACCATATATTTT. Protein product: CASMRGQALRGNTIYF.

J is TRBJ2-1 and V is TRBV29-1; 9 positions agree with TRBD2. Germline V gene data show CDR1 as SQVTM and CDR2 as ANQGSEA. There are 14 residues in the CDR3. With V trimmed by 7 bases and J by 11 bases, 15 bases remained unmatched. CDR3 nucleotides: TGCAGCGCTTCTCAGAACATCCTAGCGGGGAAGCAGTTCTTC. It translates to CSASQNILAGKQFF.

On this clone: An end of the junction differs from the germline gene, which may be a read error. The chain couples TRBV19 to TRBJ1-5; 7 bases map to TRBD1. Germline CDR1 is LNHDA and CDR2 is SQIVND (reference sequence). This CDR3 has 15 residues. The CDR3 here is CASRDSSGSNQPQHF. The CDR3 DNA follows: TGTGCTAGTAGGGACAGTTCTGGGAGCAATCAGCCCCAGCATTTT.

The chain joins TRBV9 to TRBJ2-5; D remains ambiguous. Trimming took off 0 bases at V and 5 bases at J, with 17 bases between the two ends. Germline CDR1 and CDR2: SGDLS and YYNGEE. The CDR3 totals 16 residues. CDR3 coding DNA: TGTGCCAGCAGCGTAGGACATGTCGGTCAATCGGAGACCCAGTACTTC. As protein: CASSVGHVGQSETQYF.

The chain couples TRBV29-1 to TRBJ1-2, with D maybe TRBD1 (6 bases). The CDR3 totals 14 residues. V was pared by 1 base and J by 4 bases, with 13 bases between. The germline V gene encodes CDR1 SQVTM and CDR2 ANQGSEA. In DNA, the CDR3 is TGCAGCGTTGAAGCTGGGGGCCACCGCTATGGCTACACCTTC. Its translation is CSVEAGGHRYGYTF.

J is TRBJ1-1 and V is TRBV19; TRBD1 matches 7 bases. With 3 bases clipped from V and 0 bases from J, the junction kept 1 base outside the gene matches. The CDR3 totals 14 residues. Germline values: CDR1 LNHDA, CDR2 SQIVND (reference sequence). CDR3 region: CASSMTGMNTEAFF. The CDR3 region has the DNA TGTGCCAGTAGTATGACAGGGATGAACACTGAAGCTTTCTTT.

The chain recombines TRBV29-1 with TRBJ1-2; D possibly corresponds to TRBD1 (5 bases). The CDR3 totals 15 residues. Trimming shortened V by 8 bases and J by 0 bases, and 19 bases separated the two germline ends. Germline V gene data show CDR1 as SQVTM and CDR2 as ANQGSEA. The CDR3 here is CSSAGPSGSNYGYTF. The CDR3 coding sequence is TGCAGCTCTGCGGGACCTTCCGGCTCTAACTATGGCTACACCTTC.

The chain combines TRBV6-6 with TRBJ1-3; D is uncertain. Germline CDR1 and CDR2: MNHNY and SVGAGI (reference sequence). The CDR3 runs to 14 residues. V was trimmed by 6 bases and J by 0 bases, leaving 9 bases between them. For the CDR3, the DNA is TGTGCCAGCAGGGTATCGGGCTCTGGAAACACCATATATTTT. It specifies CASRVSGSGNTIYF.

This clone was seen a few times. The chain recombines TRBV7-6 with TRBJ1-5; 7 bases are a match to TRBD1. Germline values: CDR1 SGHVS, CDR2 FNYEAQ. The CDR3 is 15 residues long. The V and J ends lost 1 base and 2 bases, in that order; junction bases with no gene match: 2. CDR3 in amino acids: CASSLDGQGNQPQHF. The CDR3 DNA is TGTGCCAGCAGCTTAGATGGACAGGGCAATCAGCCCCAGCATTTT. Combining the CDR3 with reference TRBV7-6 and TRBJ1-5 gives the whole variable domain GAGVSQSPRYKVTKRGQDVALRCDPISGHVSLYWYRQALGQGPEFLTYFNYEAQQDKSGLPNDRFSAERPEGSISTLTIQRTEQRDSAMYRCASSLDGQGNQPQHFGDGTRLSIL.

CDR3 bases: TGTGCCAGCAGCTCGGGACAGTGGAACGAAAAACTGTTTTTT. It specifies CASSSGQWNEKLFF. V and J are TRBV5-4 and TRBJ1-4; 7 bases line up with TRBD1. This CDR3 has 14 residues. The trim removed 3 bases at V and 8 bases at J, leaving 7 bases unmatched. Germline values: CDR1 SGHNT, CDR2 YYREEE (reference sequence).

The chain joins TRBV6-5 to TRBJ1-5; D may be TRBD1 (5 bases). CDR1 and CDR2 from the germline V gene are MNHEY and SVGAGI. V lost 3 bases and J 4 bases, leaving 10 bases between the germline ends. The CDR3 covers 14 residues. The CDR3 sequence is CASSYQGLNQPQHF. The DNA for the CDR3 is TGTGCCAGCAGTTATCAGGGCTTGAATCAGCCCCAGCATTTT.

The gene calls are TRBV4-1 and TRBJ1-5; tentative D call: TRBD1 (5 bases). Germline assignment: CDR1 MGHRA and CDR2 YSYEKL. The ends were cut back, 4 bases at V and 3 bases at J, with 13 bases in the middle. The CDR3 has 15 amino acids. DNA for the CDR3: TGCGCCAGCAGCCCAACGACAGTGAACAATCAGCCCCAGCATTTT. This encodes CASSPTTVNNQPQHF.

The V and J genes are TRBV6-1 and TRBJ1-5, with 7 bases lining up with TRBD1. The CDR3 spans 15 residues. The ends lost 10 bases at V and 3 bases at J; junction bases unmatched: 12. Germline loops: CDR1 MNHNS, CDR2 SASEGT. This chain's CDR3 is CATGTVYVNNQPQHF. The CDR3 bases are TGTGCCACCGGGACAGTATACGTTAACAATCAGCCCCAGCATTTT.